This T cell receptor (beta chain) originates from a study of chemoradiotherapy in HPV16-positive cancers. Repertoires were sampled repeatedly during chemoradiotherapy. To note about this clone: Its specificity is unknown.

TCRdb keeps only in-frame clones here, not all; method: immunoSEQ multiplex PCR. The sample includes approximately 5,000 clones, 90% to 95% of them seen just once. Notes on the study in general: During treatment, candidate HPV-specific clones and E7-related motifs expanded in tumor. In HPV16-positive patients, HPV-responsive T-cell expansion tracked better recurrence-free survival.

CDR1 and CDR2 from the germline V gene are SGHVS and FNYEAQ. With 3 bases removed from V and 1 base from J, the gap between germline ends came to 6 bases. This CDR3 spans 13 amino acids. The source is a human donor with HPV-associated anogenital cancer. The rearrangement joins TRBV7-6 to TRBJ1-1; no firm D call. The sample was gathered from a patient who underwent chemoradiotherapy. The CDR3 loop is CASSFTKNTEAFF. DNA for the CDR3: TGTGCCAGCAGCTTCACAAAGAACACTGAAGCTTTCTTT. The full variable domain, in which reference TRBV7-6 and TRBJ1-1 provide the parts outside the CDR3, is GAGVSQSPRYKVTKRGQDVALRCDPISGHVSLYWYRQALGQGPEFLTYFNYEAQQDKSGLPNDRFSAERPEGSISTLTIQRTEQRDSAMYRCASSFTKNTEAFFGQGTRLTVV.